What follows is one T cell receptor (beta chain) and its context. Its cognate antigen has yet to be identified. No base quality values were provided; no much bigger clone lies one nucleotide off. TCRbeta CDR3 regions were amplified from genomic DNA by means of the immunoSEQ Assay, a bias-controlled multiplex PCR. Turning to the authors' computational methods: The number of nucleated cells in each sample was estimated by amplification of reference gene primers within the assay. Sequence reads were collapsed and filtered to measure the absolute abundance of every unique TCRbeta CDR3 rearrangement. For each sample, productive Simpson clonality was calculated by taking the square root of Simpson's diversity index across productive rearrangements. The source is immuneACCESS, and TCRdb retained only in-frame sequences with V and J called. Part of the clones is not carried over; for the studies checked, unresolved V genes explain less than half of this, and the remainder is unexplained. Clone size and the V and J calls come from that table; the DNA yielded D and trimming. The sample data list more than 75,000 clones, and about four fifths of these were observed just once. The ten most abundant clones make up about an eighth of the sample.

Collaborating institutions collected whole blood in K2EDTA tubes following their own protocols. For TCRbeta analysis, collaborator samples were shipped as frozen whole blood, as isolated PBMCs, or as DNA extracted from either sample type. This entry is derived from a study of blood T cell repertoires in COVID-19 (dated by TCRdb to about 2020). For the study in its entirety: Samples covering the acute and convalescent phases of COVID-19 were provided by collaborators in the United States, Italy and Spain. The material from the prospective study consisted of cDNA or gDNA derived from T cells, B-cell-depleted T cells, or PBMCs. The dataset comprised deeply sampled blood TCRbeta repertoires from subjects exposed to, actively infected with, or recovered from COVID-19. The repertoires were released in a freely available public database meant as a resource for research on the immune response to SARS-CoV-2. Samples were obtained from the ongoing ImmuneRACE study (first 160 participants) and from over a thousand subjects provided by 6 global collaborators. A de-identified subject ID, COVID-19 status, age in years and sex were almost always included in the sample metadata. HLA class I and class II types, where available, came from metadata supplied by the sample provider rather than from assay-based typing. General findings and caveats noted by the study authors: The quantity of clinical and demographic metadata differed by source and by participant and was supplied without curation.

Sequences LGHNA (CDR1) and YNFKEQ (CDR2) are obtained from the germline V gene. Spanning cysteine to phenylalanine, the CDR3 consists of 14 amino acids. Just the 42-base CDR3 DNA is kept, in frame starting at base 1. V is cut back by 4 bases and J by 2 bases, with 4 bases in the junction unmatched. Sample: peripheral blood. In this chain, TRBV4-2 is recombined with TRBJ2-5, and 7 junction bases match TRBD2. The origin of this receptor is a human donor in a cohort sampled during active COVID-19. The CDR3 region has the sequence CASSPGLVQETQYF. The DNA sequence is TGTGCCAGCAGCCCCGGACTAGTACAAGAGACCCAGTACTTC.